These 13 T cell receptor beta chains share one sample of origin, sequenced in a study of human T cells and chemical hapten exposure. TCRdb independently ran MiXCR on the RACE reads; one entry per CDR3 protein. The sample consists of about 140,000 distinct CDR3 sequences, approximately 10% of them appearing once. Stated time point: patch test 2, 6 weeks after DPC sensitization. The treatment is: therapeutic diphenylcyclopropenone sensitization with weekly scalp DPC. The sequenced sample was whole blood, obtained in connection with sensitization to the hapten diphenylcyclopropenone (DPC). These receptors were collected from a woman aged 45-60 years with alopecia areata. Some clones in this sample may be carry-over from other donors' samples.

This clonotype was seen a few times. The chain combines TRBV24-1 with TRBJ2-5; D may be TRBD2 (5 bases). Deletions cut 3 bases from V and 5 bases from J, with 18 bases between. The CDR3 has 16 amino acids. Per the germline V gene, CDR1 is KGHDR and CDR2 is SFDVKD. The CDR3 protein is CATSDEAGKTGETQYF. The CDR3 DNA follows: TGTGCCACCAGTGATGAGGCAGGAAAAACGGGGGAGACCCAGTACTTC.

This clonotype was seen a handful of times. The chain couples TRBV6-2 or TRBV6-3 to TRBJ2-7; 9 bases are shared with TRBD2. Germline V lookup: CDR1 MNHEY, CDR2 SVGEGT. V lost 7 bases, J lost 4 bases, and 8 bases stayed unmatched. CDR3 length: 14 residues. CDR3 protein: CASTSLAGWYEQYF. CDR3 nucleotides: TGTGCCAGCACTAGCCTAGCGGGATGGTACGAGCAGTACTTC.

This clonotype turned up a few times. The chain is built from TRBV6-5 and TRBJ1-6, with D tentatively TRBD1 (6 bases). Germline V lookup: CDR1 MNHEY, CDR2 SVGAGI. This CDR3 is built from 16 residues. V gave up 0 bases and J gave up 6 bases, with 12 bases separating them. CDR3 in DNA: TGTGCCAGCAGTTACTCCGGGGGCAGGGGTAATTCACCCCTCCACTTT. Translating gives CASSYSGGRGNSPLHF.

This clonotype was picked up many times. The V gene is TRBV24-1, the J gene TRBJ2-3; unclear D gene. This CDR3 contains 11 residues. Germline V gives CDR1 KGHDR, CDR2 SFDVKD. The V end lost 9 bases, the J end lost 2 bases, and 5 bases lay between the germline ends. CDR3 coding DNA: TGTGCCACCGCTAACACAGATACGCAGTATTTT. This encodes CATANTDTQYF.

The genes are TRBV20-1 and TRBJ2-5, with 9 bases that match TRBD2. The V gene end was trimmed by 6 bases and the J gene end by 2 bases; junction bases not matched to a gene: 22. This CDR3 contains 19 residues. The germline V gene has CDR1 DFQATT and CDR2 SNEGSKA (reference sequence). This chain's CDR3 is CSAFTARAIRAGGQETQYF. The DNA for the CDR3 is TGCAGTGCATTCACCGCTAGGGCGATTCGAGCGGGAGGACAAGAGACCCAGTACTTC.

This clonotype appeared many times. The CDR3 sequence: CASSARDSSSYEQYF. The CDR3 DNA reads TGTGCCAGCAGCGCCCGGGACAGTAGCTCCTACGAGCAGTACTTC. This sequence joins TRBV9 and TRBJ2-7, with TRBD1 matching 7 bases. CDR1 is SGDLS, CDR2 YYNGEE, per germline. With V trimmed by 3 bases and J by 0 bases, 6 bases remained unmatched. This CDR3 spans 15 amino acids.

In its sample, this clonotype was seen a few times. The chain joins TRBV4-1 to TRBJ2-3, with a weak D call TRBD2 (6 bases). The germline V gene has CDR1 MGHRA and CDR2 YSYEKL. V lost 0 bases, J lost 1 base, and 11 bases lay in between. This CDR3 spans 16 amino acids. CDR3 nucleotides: TGCGCCAGCAGCCAAGATTTCGGACTACGCACAGATACGCAGTATTTT. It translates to CASSQDFGLRTDTQYF.

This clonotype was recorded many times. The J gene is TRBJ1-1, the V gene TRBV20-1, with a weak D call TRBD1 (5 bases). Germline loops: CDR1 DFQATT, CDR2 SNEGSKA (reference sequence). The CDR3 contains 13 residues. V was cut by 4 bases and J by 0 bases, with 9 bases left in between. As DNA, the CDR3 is TGCAGTGCTACCGGGGCCATGAACACTGAAGCTTTCTTT. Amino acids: CSATGAMNTEAFF.

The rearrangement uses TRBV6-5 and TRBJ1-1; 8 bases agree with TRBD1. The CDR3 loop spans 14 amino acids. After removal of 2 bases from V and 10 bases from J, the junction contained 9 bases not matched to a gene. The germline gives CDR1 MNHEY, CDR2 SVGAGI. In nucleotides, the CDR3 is TGTGCCAGCAGTTACGCTGGACAGGGACGGGTAGCTTTCTTT. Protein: CASSYAGQGRVAFF.

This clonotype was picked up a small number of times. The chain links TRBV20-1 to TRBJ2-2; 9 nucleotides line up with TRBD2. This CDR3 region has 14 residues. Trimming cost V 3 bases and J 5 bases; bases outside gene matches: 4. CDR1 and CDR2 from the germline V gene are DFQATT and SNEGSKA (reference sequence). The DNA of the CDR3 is TGCAGTGCTAGGTCTAGCGGGGCGACCGGGGAGCTGTTTTTT. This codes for CSARSSGATGELFF.

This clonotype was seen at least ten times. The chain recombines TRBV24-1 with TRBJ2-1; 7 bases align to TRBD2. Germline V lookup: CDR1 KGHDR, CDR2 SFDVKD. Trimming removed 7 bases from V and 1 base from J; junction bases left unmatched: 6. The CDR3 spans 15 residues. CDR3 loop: CATRGRGESYNEQFF. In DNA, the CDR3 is TGTGCCACCAGGGGCCGGGGGGAATCCTACAATGAGCAGTTCTTC.

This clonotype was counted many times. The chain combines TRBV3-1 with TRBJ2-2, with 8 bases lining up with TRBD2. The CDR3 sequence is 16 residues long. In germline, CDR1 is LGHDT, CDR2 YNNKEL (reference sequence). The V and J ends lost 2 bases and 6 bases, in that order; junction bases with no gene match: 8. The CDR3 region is CASSQRTLGGAGELFF. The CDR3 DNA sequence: TGTGCCAGCAGCCAAAGAACTCTCGGGGGGGCCGGGGAGCTGTTTTTT.

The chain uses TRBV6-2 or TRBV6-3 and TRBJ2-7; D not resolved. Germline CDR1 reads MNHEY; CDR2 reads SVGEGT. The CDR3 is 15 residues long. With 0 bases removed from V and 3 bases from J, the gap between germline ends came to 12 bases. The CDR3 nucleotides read TGTGCCAGCAGTTACTCGCAACCCTCAGTCTACGAGCAGTACTTC. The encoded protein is CASSYSQPSVYEQYF.